This T cell receptor (beta chain) was recorded in a study of T cell repertoires in cytomegalovirus infection. About the research overall: Public TCR beta signatures provided an indication of both CMV infection and a matching HLA type.

The V end was cut by 4 bases, the J end by 4 bases, with 14 bases between. Germline V gene sequence: CDR1 SGHNT, CDR2 YENEEA. The CDR3 consists of 16 residues. Each CDR3 protein gets one entry after TCRdb re-called the reads with MiXCR. The sample has 650,000 to 900,000 distinct CDR3 sequences, around 29% seen once. In the case of this clonotype: Its antigen is unidentified.

Study observations and caveats: Public TCR beta family frequency separated CMV-and-HLA carriers, including in an independent cohort. It was HLA-C-restricted CMV-specific TCR beta clonotypes that dominated the response ex vivo.

The source is a human donor in good health (CMV status not recorded). Some clones in this sample may be carry-over from other donors' samples. The chain links TRBV11-3 to TRBJ2-6; possibly TRBD1 or TRBD2 for D (5 bases each). This specimen was cultured CD8+ T cells from PBMCs, taken from culture after CMV antigen stimulation. The CDR3 spells CASSSAVGDGANVLTF. CDR3 bases: TGTGCCAGCAGCTCCGCAGTAGGGGACGGGGCCAACGTCCTGACTTTC.